Detailed here is one T cell receptor beta chain. Its specificity is not known. Reverse transcribing all isolated RNA meant expressed TCRB transcripts were sequenced. Assay: immunoSEQ multiplex PCR; the TCRdb copy retains only in-frame clones and omits some. This table holds a few hundred thousand clones, roughly 16% found once. J was trimmed by 3 bases and V by 4 bases; bases with no gene match: 7. Germline values: CDR1 KGHSY, CDR2 FQNENV. There are 16 residues in the CDR3. This sample is drawn from a study of beta chain features in type 1 diabetes. General observations from the study: Cells with high TCR expression could be over-represented by cDNA sequencing.

V usage is TRBV16 and J usage is TRBJ1-4, with 8 positions matching TRBD1. This receptor was identified in a young woman in good health. Input material: naive CD4+ T cells from blood. CDR3 DNA sequence: TGTGCCAGCAGCCTTACCTCGACAGGGGCTAATGAAAAACTGTTTTTT. Its protein is CASSLTSTGANEKLFF. The complete variable domain, with remaining parts taken from reference TRBV16 and TRBJ1-4, reads GEEVAQTPKHLVRGEGQKAKLYCAPIKGHSYVFWYQQVLKNEFKFLISFQNENVFDETGMPKERFSAKCLPNSPCSLEIQATKLEDSAVYFCASSLTSTGANEKLFFGSGTQLSVL.